This T cell receptor beta chain was sequenced for a study of blood T cells in healthy people across ages. Study outcomes and limitations: Higher naive T cell percentage went strongly together with higher TCR beta diversity.

Primed by a sample-barcoded 5' primer and a J-beta primer mix, a second PCR proceeded for 7 to 11 cycles. Each CDR3 protein gets one entry after TCRdb re-called the 5' RACE reads with MiXCR. The sample includes more than 1.4 million distinct CDR3 sequences, 40% to 50% of them seen just once. This clonotype has just a few counts. The antigen is unknown. Extracted total RNA amounted to at least 5.5 micrograms for each sample. Specimen: blood. This TCR was sampled from a woman between 18 and 30 years old in good health.

CDR3 DNA: TGCAGTGCCCCGACGGACAGCTATGGCTACACCTTC. Protein sequence: CSAPTDSYGYTF. This chain joins TRBV20-1 and TRBJ1-2, with a possible D match to TRBD1 (6 bases). There are 12 residues in the CDR3. CDR1 and CDR2 (germline): DFQATT, SNEGSKA (reference sequence). Trimming stripped 6 bases from V and 4 bases from J, with 12 bases between.